What follows are 9 T cell receptor beta chains derived from one specimen sequenced in a study of blood T cells in healthy people across ages. The use of a sample-barcoded 5' primer and a J-beta primer mix characterized a second PCR of about 6 to 12 cycles. In TCRdb, the 5' RACE reads were re-called with MiXCR into one record per CDR3 protein. The sample yields approximately 2,000,000 distinct CDR3 sequences, roughly 43% seen once. Sequenced input: blood. These receptors were obtained from a human donor in good health.

This clonotype was picked up a small number of times. The chain employs TRBV20-1 and TRBJ1-4; TRBD1 aligns across 7 bases. The CDR3 sequence is 14 residues long. Germline assignment: CDR1 DFQATT and CDR2 SNEGSKA (reference sequence). The V and J ends lost 5 bases and 5 bases, in that order; junction bases with no gene match: 8. The CDR3, as DNA: TGCAGTGCTGATACGGGACAGTTAAATGAAAAACTGTTTTTT. Protein: CSADTGQLNEKLFF.

The chain has TRBV2 and TRBJ2-7; 9 nucleotides agree with TRBD2. Germline V CDR1 and CDR2: SNHLY, FYNNEI. V was pared by 7 bases and J by 3 bases, with 7 bases of the junction left unmatched. CDR3 length: 14 residues. CDR3: CASIFSGGGYEQYF. CDR3 bases: TGTGCCAGCATTTTTAGCGGGGGAGGCTACGAGCAGTACTTC.

The chain employs TRBV29-1 and TRBJ1-2; D is perhaps TRBD1 (5 bases). The length of the CDR3 is 13 residues. Trimming removed 5 bases at V and 8 bases at J, with 18 bases between. Germline values: CDR1 SQVTM, CDR2 ANQGSEA. The CDR3 nucleotides read TGCAGCGTTAGTCTGCGGACATACGGGGGCTACACCTTC. Amino acids: CSVSLRTYGGYTF.

V usage is TRBV20-1 and J usage is TRBJ2-1, with 8 bases matching TRBD1. CDR3 length: 14 residues. Germline V CDR1 and CDR2: DFQATT, SNEGSKA (reference sequence). V lost 5 bases, J lost 8 bases, and 11 bases stayed unmatched. The CDR3 protein is CSAYQGALEDEQFF. In DNA, the CDR3 is TGCAGTGCTTACCAGGGGGCCCTAGAGGATGAGCAGTTCTTC.

This clonotype was observed a few times. The chain is built from TRBV6-6 and TRBJ2-5; 7 bases are shared with TRBD1. The CDR3 covers 15 residues. The germline V gene has CDR1 MNHNY and CDR2 SVGAGI (reference sequence). The ends lost 3 bases at V and 0 bases at J; junction bases unmatched: 4. The CDR3 DNA follows: TGTGCCAGCAGTTATGGACAGGAGTACCAAGAGACCCAGTACTTC. Protein sequence: CASSYGQEYQETQYF.

Only a few counts were recorded for this clonotype. The genes are TRBV6-5 and TRBJ2-2; 9 bases are a match to TRBD1. V lost 5 bases, J lost 5 bases, and 3 bases stayed unmatched. The CDR3 is 14 amino acids. CDR1 and CDR2 from the germline V gene are MNHEY and SVGAGI. The CDR3 is CASSRDRATGELFF. In nucleotides, the CDR3 is TGTGCCAGCAGTCGGGACAGGGCTACCGGGGAGCTGTTTTTT.

This clonotype turned up a few times. The genes are TRBV18 and TRBJ2-1; D perhaps matches TRBD2 (6 bases). The germline CDR1 and CDR2 sequences are KGHSH and LQKENI. This CDR3 contains 14 residues. The V end was cut by 1 base, the J end by 5 bases, with 9 bases between. The CDR3 bases are TGTGCCAGCTCACCACAAAGGACTAACAATGAGCAGTTCTTC. Translation gives CASSPQRTNNEQFF. Based on the CDR3 plus reference TRBV18 and TRBJ2-1, the full variable domain is NAGVMQNPRHLVRRRGQEARLRCSPMKGHSHVYWYRQLPEEGLKFMVYLQKENIIDESGMPKERFSAEFPKEGPSILRIQQVVRGDSAAYFCASSPQRTNNEQFFGPGTRLTVL.

The J gene is TRBJ2-5, the V gene TRBV28, with 7 bases that match TRBD2. V lost 4 bases to trimming and J lost 4 bases; unmatched junction nucleotides: 3. CDR1 and CDR2 (germline): MDHEN, SYDVKM. This CDR3 region has 13 residues. This CDR3 is CASSWEGPETQYF. CDR3 bases: TGTGCCAGCAGTTGGGAGGGGCCAGAGACCCAGTACTTC.

The J gene is TRBJ2-4, the V gene TRBV4-3; 8 positions agree with TRBD1. The J call is in doubt because the DNA end fits TRBJ2-7 better. CDR1 is LGHNA, CDR2 YSLEER, per germline. CDR3 length: 15 amino acids. In DNA form, the CDR3 reads TGCGCCAGCAGCCAAGCCCGTGACAGGGGTAGCGAGCAGTACTTC. Its translation is CASSQARDRGSEQYF.